The clone carrying this T cell receptor beta chain appeared a few times. Any gene name here is a mouse gene name. The read falls 1 residue short of the CDR3 end, and the missing part is taken from the germline J gene. The record originates from a study of tissue T cells after allogeneic stem cell transplantation. This sample's time point: mouse harvest day 7 after allogeneic transplant. Mouse grafts combined 10^7 T-cell-depleted bone marrow cells with 10^6 splenic CD5+ T cells. B6 (H2b) cells into BALB/c (H2d) mice; tissues taken at day 7 or 14. Assay: immunoSEQ multiplex PCR; the TCRdb copy retains only in-frame clones and omits some. The table includes several thousand clones, around 50% detected once. The V end was cut by 4 bases, the J end by 0 bases, with 6 bases between. This CDR3 spans 14 amino acids. Per germline, CDR1 MSHET and CDR2 SYDVDS.

The TCR originated in a female BALB/c mouse given C57BL/6 T cells with graft-versus-host disease after an allogeneic hematopoietic cell transplant. The source material was gut tissue. This chain joins TRBV29 and TRBJ1-4, with D perhaps TRBD1 (6 bases). The part of the CDR3 DNA that was read is TGTGCTAGCAGTTACAGGGTTTCCAACGAAAGATTATTT. The encoded protein is CASSYRVSNERLF. The entire CDR3 sequence reads CASSYRVSNERLFF.